The source of this T cell receptor beta chain is a study of cytomegalovirus exposure and HLA in healthy donors. Donors were nominally healthy when sampled, though unrecorded immune exposures were likely. This CDR3 region has 15 residues. Germline V CDR1 and CDR2: LNHNV, YYDKDF (reference sequence). V was pared by 0 bases and J by 1 base, with 9 bases between. The study, taken as a whole, reports: Highest at DRB1 and lowest at HLA-C, TCR association rates differed among HLA loci in a later analysis.

As concerns this clone: Its target is not known.

PCR primers comprised 60 Vbeta and 13 Jbeta primers. Original processing methods: As a later analysis found, there were roughly 80 million unique TCR beta chains, of which some 10 million were shared. TCRdb's copy holds only in-frame clones and misses some; the assay was immunoSEQ multiplex PCR. D and trimming were read from the DNA, whereas the V and J calls and clone size are those reported in that table. Of 200,000 or so clones in the sample, 65% to 85% were seen once. The TCR comes from a boy younger than 10 in good health and CMV-seronegative. The rearrangement uses TRBV15 and TRBJ2-5; D remains unclear. Sequencing input: PBMCs. Written as DNA, the CDR3 is TGTGCCACCAGCAGAGATCTGGGCACCCAAGAGACCCAGTACTTC. This encodes CATSRDLGTQETQYF.